These T cell receptor beta chains were read from a single sample in a study of regulatory T cells in long-lasting Graves disease. From the multiplex PCR reads, TCRdb called clonotypes with MiXCR, one entry per CDR3 protein. The top ten hold 12% of the sample, which has 200,000 to 250,000 distinct CDR3 sequences, roughly 19% seen once. These data also formed part of another study, on T cells in Graves' hyperthyroidism and ophthalmopathy.

This material consisted of peripheral blood mononuclear cells (PBMCs), taken at new diagnosis, from a patient treated with antithyroid drugs. These receptors originate from a woman in her 30s with Graves disease. Both conserved end residues are part of each CDR3. The D gene is left open where the match is weak. Clone size is not always given. Where it is, it says once, few, many or a class for expanded clones.

D: .; J: TRBJ1-6; V: TRBV20-1; length: 14; size: few; CDR3: CSARDPGTNSPLHF; DNA: TGCAGTGCTAGAGATCCAGGGACTAATTCACCCCTCCACTTT
D: .; J: TRBJ2-1; V: TRBV9; length: 16; size: once; CDR3: CASSVSRVAGPTEQFF; DNA: TGTGCCAGCAGCGTAAGTAGGGTTGCGGGTCCCACTGAGCAGTTCTTC
D: .; J: TRBJ1-1; V: TRBV30; length: 15; size: many; CDR3: CAWTLRGGADTEAFF; DNA: TGTGCCTGGACTCTGAGGGGGGGCGCGGACACTGAAGCTTTCTTT
D: .; J: TRBJ2-7; V: TRBV12-3/TRBV12-4; length: 12; size: many; CDR3: CASSGDSYEQYF; DNA: TGTGCCAGCAGCGGGGATTCCTACGAGCAGTACTTC
D: .; J: TRBJ1-6; V: TRBV20-1; length: 17; size: many; CDR3: CSARDLSPGRNNSPLHF; DNA: TGCAGTGCTAGAGATCTATCCCCAGGGCGCAATAATTCACCCCTCCACTTT
D: .; J: TRBJ1-1; V: TRBV20-1; length: 16; size: many; CDR3: CSARGPRSHRGTEAFF; DNA: TGCAGTGCTAGAGGCCCTAGGAGCCACCGGGGCACTGAAGCTTTCTTT
D: .; J: TRBJ2-7; V: TRBV5-5; length: 14; size: many; CDR3: CASSLGGAGYEQYF; DNA: TGTGCCAGCAGCTTGGGAGGGGCCGGGTACGAGCAGTACTTC
D: .; J: TRBJ2-1; V: TRBV2; length: 16; size: many; CDR3: CASRNLDSHVSNEQFF; DNA: TGTGCCAGCAGAAATCTTGACTCCCATGTTTCAAATGAGCAGTTCTTC
D: .; J: TRBJ2-7; V: TRBV2; length: 17; size: many; CDR3: CASSDGRDGPGRYEQYF; DNA: TGTGCCAGCAGTGATGGTCGCGACGGACCGGGGCGCTACGAGCAGTACTTC
D: .; J: TRBJ1-4; V: TRBV28; length: 15; size: few; CDR3: CASTRGGRANEKLFF; DNA: TGTGCCAGCACCCGCGGGGGGCGGGCTAATGAAAAACTGTTTTTT
D: TRBD1; J: TRBJ2-7; V: TRBV11-1; length: 16; size: .; CDR3: CASGSQGAINSYEQYF; DNA: TGTGCCAGCGGCTCACAGGGGGCTATTAATTCCTACGAGCAGTACTTC
D: TRBD2; J: TRBJ2-5; V: TRBV6-1; length: 15; size: many; CDR3: CASSELAGDQETQYF; DNA: TGTGCCAGCAGTGAACTAGCGGGGGATCAAGAGACCCAGTACTTC
D: .; J: TRBJ2-7; V: TRBV9; length: 15; size: .; CDR3: CASSVADVGSYEQYF; DNA: TGTGCCAGCAGCGTAGCGGATGTTGGGTCCTACGAGCAGTACTTC
D: TRBD1; J: TRBJ2-7; V: TRBV29-1; length: 13; size: many; CDR3: CSVTGTGGYEQYF; DNA: TGCAGCGTAACCGGGACAGGGGGCTACGAGCAGTACTTC
D: TRBD1; J: TRBJ2-7; V: TRBV5-6; length: 15; size: few; CDR3: CASSVPGQGPHEQYF; DNA: TGTGCCAGCAGCGTACCGGGACAGGGCCCCCACGAGCAGTACTTC
D: .; J: TRBJ2-7; V: TRBV24-1; length: 15; size: many; CDR3: CATSIGQGGSYEQYF; DNA: TGTGCCACCAGTATTGGACAAGGGGGCTCCTACGAGCAGTACTTC
D: TRBD1; J: TRBJ1-2; V: TRBV7-9; length: 13; size: many; CDR3: CASSLVDRGLGWF; DNA: TGTGCCAGCAGCTTAGTAGACAGGGGGCTTGGATGGTTC
D: TRBD1; J: TRBJ1-1; V: TRBV19; length: 13; size: many; CDR3: CASSKGYGTGLLF; DNA: TGTGCCAGTAGTAAAGGCTACGGGACAGGCCTCCTCTTT
D: TRBD1; J: TRBJ1-2; V: TRBV18; length: 14; size: many; CDR3: CASSRDRANYGYTF; DNA: TGTGCCAGCTCCCGGGACAGAGCTAACTATGGCTACACCTTC
D: .; J: TRBJ2-3; V: TRBV24-1; length: 18; size: .; CDR3: CATSDLDSSAPRADTQYF; DNA: TGTGCCACCAGTGATTTGGATTCTAGCGCTCCGAGGGCAGATACGCAGTATTTT
D: TRBD2; J: TRBJ2-1; V: TRBV5-1; length: 17; size: .; CDR3: CASSLILAGGIYNEQFF; DNA: TGCGCCAGCAGCTTGATACTAGCGGGAGGAATCTACAATGAGCAGTTCTTC
D: .; J: TRBJ2-4; V: TRBV28; length: 12; size: many; CDR3: CASGAGRNIQYF; DNA: TGTGCCAGCGGGGCGGGAAGAAACATTCAGTACTTC
D: TRBD2; J: TRBJ2-1; V: TRBV24-1; length: 18; size: .; CDR3: CATSDAVGVTSGGNEQFF; DNA: TGTGCCACCAGTGACGCCGTAGGGGTGACCAGCGGGGGCAATGAGCAGTTCTTC
D: TRBD2; J: TRBJ2-7; V: TRBV18; length: 13; size: .; CDR3: CASSGSGNYEQYF; DNA: TGTGCCAGCTCAGGTAGCGGGAACTACGAGCAGTACTTC
D: .; J: TRBJ2-3; V: TRBV20-1; length: 11; size: .; CDR3: CSAENTDTQYF; DNA: TGCAGTGCTGAGAACACAGATACGCAGTATTTT
D: .; J: TRBJ2-2; V: TRBV27; length: 17; size: few; CDR3: CASSPFEQAGISGELFF; DNA: TGTGCCAGCAGCCCGTTCGAGCAGGCAGGCATCTCCGGGGAGCTGTTTTTT
D: .; J: TRBJ2-5; V: TRBV7-8; length: 14; size: many; CDR3: CASSFVIRASGWYF; DNA: TGTGCCAGCAGCTTCGTTATCAGGGCCTCCGGTTGGTACTTC
D: TRBD1; J: TRBJ1-2; V: TRBV19; length: 15; size: many; CDR3: CASSASGGPSYGYTF; DNA: TGTGCCAGTAGTGCCTCAGGGGGGCCGAGCTATGGCTACACCTTC
D: TRBD1; J: TRBJ1-4; V: TRBV7-2; length: 15; size: once; CDR3: CASSLAAGTAEKLFF; DNA: TGTGCCAGCAGCTTGGCCGCCGGGACAGCAGAAAAACTGTTTTTT
D: TRBD1; J: TRBJ1-3; V: TRBV10-3; length: 15; size: .; CDR3: CAISESTGAGNTIYF; DNA: TGTGCCATCAGTGAGTCGACAGGGGCTGGAAACACCATATATTTT
D: .; J: TRBJ1-2; V: TRBV30; length: 12; size: many; CDR3: CAWSRDGASYTF; DNA: TGTGCCTGGAGCCGGGACGGAGCAAGCTACACCTTC
D: TRBD1; J: TRBJ1-1; V: TRBV20-1; length: 15; size: many; CDR3: CSAEAGTAKNTEAFF; DNA: TGCAGTGCTGAGGCCGGGACAGCCAAGAACACTGAAGCTTTCTTT
D: .; J: TRBJ2-1; V: TRBV3-1; length: 11; size: .; CDR3: CASSTVNEQFF; DNA: TGTGCCAGCAGCACCGTTAATGAGCAGTTCTTC
D: .; J: TRBJ2-6; V: TRBV11-3; length: 15; size: many; CDR3: CASSPRTVGANVLTF; DNA: TGTGCCAGCAGCCCCCGGACTGTTGGGGCCAACGTCCTGACTTTC
D: TRBD2; J: TRBJ2-3; V: TRBV9; length: 16; size: many; CDR3: CASSVLAGGYTDTQYF; DNA: TGTGCCAGCAGCGTCCTAGCGGGAGGATACACAGATACGCAGTATTTT
D: TRBD1; J: TRBJ1-4; V: TRBV25-1; length: 14; size: .; CDR3: CASRDRASAEKLFF; DNA: TGTGCCAGCCGGGACAGGGCATCAGCTGAAAAACTGTTTTTT
D: .; J: TRBJ1-1; V: TRBV19; length: 13; size: medium-sized; CDR3: CASKVQAGREAFF; DNA: TGTGCCAGTAAAGTTCAGGCTGGCCGGGAAGCTTTCTTT
D: .; J: TRBJ1-4; V: TRBV10-3; length: 14; size: many; CDR3: CAISRQATNEKLFF; DNA: TGTGCCATCAGCCGGCAGGCGACTAATGAAAAACTGTTTTTT
D: .; J: TRBJ1-4; V: TRBV30; length: 14; size: many; CDR3: CAWSVGRTNEKLFF; DNA: TGTGCCTGGAGTGTCGGCAGAACTAATGAAAAACTGTTTTTT
D: .; J: TRBJ1-2; V: TRBV18; length: 13; size: many; CDR3: CASSPKADYGYTF; DNA: TGTGCCAGCTCACCAAAGGCGGACTATGGCTACACCTTC
D: .; J: TRBJ1-2; V: TRBV12-3/TRBV12-4; length: 15; size: .; CDR3: CASSPSMKPKYGYTF; DNA: TGTGCCAGCAGCCCTAGCATGAAACCCAAATATGGCTACACCTTC
D: .; J: TRBJ2-7; V: TRBV27; length: 16; size: many; CDR3: CASSLTHRETPYEQYF; DNA: TGTGCCAGCAGTTTAACTCACAGGGAGACACCTTACGAGCAGTACTTC
D: .; J: TRBJ2-7; V: TRBV7-2; length: 13; size: many; CDR3: CASSFESGYEQYF; DNA: TGTGCCAGCAGCTTCGAATCAGGCTACGAGCAGTACTTC
D: .; J: TRBJ2-7; V: TRBV9; length: 13; size: many; CDR3: CASNPGDLYEQYF; DNA: TGTGCCAGTAACCCGGGGGATCTCTACGAGCAGTACTTC